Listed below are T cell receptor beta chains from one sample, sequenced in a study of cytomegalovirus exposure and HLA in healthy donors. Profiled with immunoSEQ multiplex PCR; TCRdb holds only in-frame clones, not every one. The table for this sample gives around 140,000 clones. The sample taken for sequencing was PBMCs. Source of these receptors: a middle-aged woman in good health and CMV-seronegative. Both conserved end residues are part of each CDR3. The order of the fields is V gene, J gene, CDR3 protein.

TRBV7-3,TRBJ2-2,CASSLFSPTNTGELFF
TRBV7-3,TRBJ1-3,CASSSDIRNTIYF
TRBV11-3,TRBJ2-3,CASRKASDGAQYF
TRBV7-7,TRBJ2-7,CASSEGGEQYF
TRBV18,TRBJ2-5,CASSPLRTQETQYF
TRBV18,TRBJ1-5,CASSWTASNQPQHF
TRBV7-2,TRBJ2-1,CASSLGGHYNEQFF
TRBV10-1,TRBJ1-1,CASSGGDEAFF
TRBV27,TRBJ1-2,CASSSRIGGYTF
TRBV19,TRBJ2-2,CASSNQGTGELFF
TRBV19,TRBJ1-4,CASSIWDSATNEKLFF
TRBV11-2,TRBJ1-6,CASSLDGGHSPLHF
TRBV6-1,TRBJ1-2,CASRDRGQGDYGYTF
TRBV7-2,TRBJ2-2,CASSPDRVGTGELFF
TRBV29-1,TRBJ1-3,CSVEEQVNTIYF
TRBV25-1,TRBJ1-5,CASSPGTGENQPQHF
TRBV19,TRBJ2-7,CASSASGQGAGEQYF
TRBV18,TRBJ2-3,CASSPVTGGSTDTQYF
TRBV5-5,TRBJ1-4,CASSLGLRDRDNEKLFF
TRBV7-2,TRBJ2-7,CASSPEGGGYEQYF
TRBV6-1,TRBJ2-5,CASRSGGAGETQYF
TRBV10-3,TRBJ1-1,CAIGPRQGVNTEAFF
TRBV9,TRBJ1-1,CASTKQGASTEAFF
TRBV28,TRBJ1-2,CASSPTASGYTF
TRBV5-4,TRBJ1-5,CASSRQGNQPQHF
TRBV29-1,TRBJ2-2,CSARDRGGGELFF
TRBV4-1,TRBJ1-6,CASAAGDSPLHF
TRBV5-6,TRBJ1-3,CASTSGQRNTIYF
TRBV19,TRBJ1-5,CASKKGASNQPQHF
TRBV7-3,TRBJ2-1,CASSPGRRAGEQFF
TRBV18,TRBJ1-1,CASSRNRGQGSNTEAFF
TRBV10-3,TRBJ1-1,CAIRTRQGEGTFF
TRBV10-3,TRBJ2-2,CATLATDRGVAGELFF
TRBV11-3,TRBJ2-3,CASSSRTGVDTQYF
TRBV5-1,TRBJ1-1,CASSLQNLPQAEAFF
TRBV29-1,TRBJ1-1,CSATVNTEAFF
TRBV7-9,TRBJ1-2,CASSLTGTLLYGYTF
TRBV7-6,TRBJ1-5,CASSATGASNQPQHF
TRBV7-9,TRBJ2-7,CASSQSPESYEQYF
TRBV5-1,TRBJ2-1,CASGGSLLYNEQFF
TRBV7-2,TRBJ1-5,CASSLAGTASYSNQPQHF
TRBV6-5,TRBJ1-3,CASSLQGANTIYF
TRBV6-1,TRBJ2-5,CASSEVWLAGQETQYF
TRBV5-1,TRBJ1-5,CASSAGPQVGNQPQHF
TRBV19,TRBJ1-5,CASSLDRGGNQPQHF
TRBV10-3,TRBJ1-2,CAISDGQGFGYTF
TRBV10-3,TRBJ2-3,CAISEGRGGLADTQYF
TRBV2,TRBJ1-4,CASSVARGQEKLFF
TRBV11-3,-,CASSLDSDRGFYEQYF